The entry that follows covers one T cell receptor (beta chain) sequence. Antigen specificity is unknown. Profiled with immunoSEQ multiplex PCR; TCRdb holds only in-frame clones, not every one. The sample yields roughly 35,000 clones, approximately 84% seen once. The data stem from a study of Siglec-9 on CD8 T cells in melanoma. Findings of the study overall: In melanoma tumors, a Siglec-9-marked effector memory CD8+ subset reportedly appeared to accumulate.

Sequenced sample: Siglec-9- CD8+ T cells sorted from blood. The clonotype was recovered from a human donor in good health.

CDR3 residues: CASSLQPWLFTEAFF. CDR3 DNA sequence: TGTGCCAGCAGTTTACAACCCTGGCTCTTCACTGAAGCTTTCTTT. The chain is built from TRBV27 and TRBJ1-1; D not certain. The V and J ends lost 2 bases and 4 bases respectively, with 14 bases between them. The CDR3 covers 15 residues. Germline values: CDR1 MNHEY, CDR2 SMNVEV (reference sequence).